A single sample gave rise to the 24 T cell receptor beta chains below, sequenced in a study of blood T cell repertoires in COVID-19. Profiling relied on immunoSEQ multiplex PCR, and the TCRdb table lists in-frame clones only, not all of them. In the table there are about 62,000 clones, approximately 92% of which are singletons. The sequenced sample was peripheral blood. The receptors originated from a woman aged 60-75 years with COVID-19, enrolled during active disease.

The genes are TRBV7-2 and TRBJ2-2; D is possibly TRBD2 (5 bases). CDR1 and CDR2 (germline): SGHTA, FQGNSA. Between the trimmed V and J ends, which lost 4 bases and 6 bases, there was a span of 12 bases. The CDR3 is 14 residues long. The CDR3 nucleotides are TGTGCCAGCAGCTCTCGGTCCGGGGCCGGGGAGCTGTTTTTT. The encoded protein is CASSSRSGAGELFF.

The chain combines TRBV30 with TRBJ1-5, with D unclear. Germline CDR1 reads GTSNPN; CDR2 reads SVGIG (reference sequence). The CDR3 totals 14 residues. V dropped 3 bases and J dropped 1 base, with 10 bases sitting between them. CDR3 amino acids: CAWRRGSSNQPQHF. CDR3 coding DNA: TGTGCCTGGAGAAGAGGGTCAAGCAATCAGCCCCAGCATTTT.

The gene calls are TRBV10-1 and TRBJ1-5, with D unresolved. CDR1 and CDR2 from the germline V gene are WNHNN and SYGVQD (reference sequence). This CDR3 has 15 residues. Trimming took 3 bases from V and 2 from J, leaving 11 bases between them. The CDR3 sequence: CASSEEVFGNQPQHF. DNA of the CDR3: TGCGCCAGCAGTGAAGAGGTATTTGGCAATCAGCCCCAGCATTTT.

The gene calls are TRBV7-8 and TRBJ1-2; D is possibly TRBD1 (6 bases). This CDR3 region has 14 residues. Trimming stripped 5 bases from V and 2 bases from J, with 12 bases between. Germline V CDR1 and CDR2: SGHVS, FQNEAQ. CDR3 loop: CASSPSQGNYGYTF. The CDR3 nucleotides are TGTGCCAGCAGCCCTAGCCAGGGGAACTATGGCTACACCTTC. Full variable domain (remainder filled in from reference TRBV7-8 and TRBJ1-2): GAGVSQSPRYKVAKRGQDVALRCDPISGHVSLFWYQQALGQGPEFLTYFQNEAQLDKSGLPSDRFFAERPEGSVSTLKIQRTQQEDSAVYLCASSPSQGNYGYTFGSGTRLTVV.

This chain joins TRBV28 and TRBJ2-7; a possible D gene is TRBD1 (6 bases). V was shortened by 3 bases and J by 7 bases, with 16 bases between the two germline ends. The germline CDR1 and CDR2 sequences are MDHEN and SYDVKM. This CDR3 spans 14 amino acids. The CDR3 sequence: CASSFPQGPQEQYF. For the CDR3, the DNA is TGTGCCAGCAGTTTTCCCCAGGGGCCCCAGGAGCAGTACTTC.

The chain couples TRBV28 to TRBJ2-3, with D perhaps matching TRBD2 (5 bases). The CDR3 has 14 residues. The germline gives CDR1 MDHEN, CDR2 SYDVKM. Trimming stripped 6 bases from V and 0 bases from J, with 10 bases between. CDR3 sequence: CASRDSRSTDTQYF. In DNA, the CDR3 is TGTGCCAGCAGGGACTCTAGGAGCACAGATACGCAGTATTTT.

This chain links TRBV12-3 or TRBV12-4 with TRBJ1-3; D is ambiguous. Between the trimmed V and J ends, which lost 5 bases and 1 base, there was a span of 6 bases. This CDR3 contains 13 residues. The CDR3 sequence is CASSPQSGNTIYF. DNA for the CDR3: TGTGCCAGCAGTCCCCAATCTGGAAACACCATATATTTT.

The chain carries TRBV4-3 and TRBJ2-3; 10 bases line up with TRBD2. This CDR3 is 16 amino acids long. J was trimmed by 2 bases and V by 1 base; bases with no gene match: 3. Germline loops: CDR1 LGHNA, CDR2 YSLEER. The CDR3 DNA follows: TGCGCCAGCAGCCAAGGGACTAGCGGAACCACAGATACGCAGTATTTT. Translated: CASSQGTSGTTDTQYF.

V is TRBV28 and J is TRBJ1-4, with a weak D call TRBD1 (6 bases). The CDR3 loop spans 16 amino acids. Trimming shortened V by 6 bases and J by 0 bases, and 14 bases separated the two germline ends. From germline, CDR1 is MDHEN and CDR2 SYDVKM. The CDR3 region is CASRPGTLTTNEKLFF. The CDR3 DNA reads TGTGCCAGCAGACCTGGGACATTAACAACTAATGAAAAACTGTTTTTT. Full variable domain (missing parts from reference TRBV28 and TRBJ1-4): DVKVTQSSRYLVKRTGEKVFLECVQDMDHENMFWYRQDPGLGLRLIYFSYDVKMKEKGDIPEGYSVSREKKERFSLILESASTNQTSMYLCASRPGTLTTNEKLFFGSGTQLSVL.

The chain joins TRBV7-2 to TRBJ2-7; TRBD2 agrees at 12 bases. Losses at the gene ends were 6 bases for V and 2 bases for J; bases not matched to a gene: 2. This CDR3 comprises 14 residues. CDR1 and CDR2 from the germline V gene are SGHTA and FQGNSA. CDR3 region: CASRPSGRAYEQYF. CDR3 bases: TGTGCCAGCAGGCCTAGCGGGAGGGCCTACGAGCAGTACTTC.

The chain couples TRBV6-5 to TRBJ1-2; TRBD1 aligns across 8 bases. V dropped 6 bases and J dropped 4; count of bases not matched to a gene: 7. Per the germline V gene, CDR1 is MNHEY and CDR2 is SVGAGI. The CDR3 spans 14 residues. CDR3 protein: CASSLGTGRYGYTF. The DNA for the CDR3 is TGTGCCAGCAGCTTAGGGACAGGACGCTATGGCTACACCTTC.

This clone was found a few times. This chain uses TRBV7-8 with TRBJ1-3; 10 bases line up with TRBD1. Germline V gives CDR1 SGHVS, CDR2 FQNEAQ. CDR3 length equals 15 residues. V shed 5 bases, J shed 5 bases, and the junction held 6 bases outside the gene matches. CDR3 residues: CASSQGTGDRNTIYF. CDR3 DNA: TGTGCCAGCAGCCAGGGGACAGGGGACAGAAACACCATATATTTT.

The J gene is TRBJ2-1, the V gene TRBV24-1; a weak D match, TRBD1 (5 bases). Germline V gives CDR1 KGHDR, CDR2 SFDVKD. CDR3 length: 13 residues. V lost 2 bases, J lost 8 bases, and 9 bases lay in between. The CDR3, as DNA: TGTGCCACCAGTGATTCAGGGTGGCATGAGCAGTTCTTC. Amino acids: CATSDSGWHEQFF.

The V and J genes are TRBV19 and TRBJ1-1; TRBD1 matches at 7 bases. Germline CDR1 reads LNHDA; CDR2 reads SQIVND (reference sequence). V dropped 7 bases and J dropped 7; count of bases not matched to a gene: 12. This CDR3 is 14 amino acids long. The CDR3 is CASIGTARDFEAFF. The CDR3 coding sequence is TGTGCCAGTATCGGGACAGCCCGCGATTTTGAAGCTTTCTTT.

CDR3 amino acids: CASSEAGEQFF. The CDR3 DNA reads as TGTGCCAGCAGTGAGGCGGGAGAGCAGTTCTTC. The chain couples TRBV6-4 to TRBJ2-1; D might be TRBD2 (6 bases). The CDR3 runs to 11 residues. Looked up from germline, CDR1 is MRHNA and CDR2 is SNTAGT. Trimming took off 3 bases at V and 10 bases at J, with 7 bases between the two ends.

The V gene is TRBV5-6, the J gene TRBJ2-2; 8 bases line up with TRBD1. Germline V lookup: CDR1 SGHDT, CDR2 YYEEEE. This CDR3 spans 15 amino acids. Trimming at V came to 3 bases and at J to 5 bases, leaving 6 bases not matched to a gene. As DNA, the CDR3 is TGTGCCAGCAGCTACCTAGACAGGGGTACCGGGGAGCTGTTTTTT. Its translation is CASSYLDRGTGELFF.

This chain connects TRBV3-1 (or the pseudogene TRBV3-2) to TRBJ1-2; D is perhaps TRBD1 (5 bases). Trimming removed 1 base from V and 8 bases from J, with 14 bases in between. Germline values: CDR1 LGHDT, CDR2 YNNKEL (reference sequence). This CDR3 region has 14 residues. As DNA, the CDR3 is TGTGCCAGCAGCCAAGCAAGCAGGGTCGGGGGCTACACCTTC. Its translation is CASSQASRVGGYTF.

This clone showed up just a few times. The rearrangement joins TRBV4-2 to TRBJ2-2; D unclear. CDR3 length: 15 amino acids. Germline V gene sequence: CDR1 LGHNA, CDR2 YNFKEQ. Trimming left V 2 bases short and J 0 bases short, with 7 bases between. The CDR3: CASSQSPPNTGELFF. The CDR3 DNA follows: TGTGCCAGCAGCCAATCCCCTCCGAACACCGGGGAGCTGTTTTTT.

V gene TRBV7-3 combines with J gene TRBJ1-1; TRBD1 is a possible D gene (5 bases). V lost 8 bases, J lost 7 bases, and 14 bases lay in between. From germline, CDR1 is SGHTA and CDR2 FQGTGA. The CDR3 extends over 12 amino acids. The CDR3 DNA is TGTGCCAGCGGGGCACCCCACGGTGAAGCTTTCTTT. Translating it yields CASGAPHGEAFF.

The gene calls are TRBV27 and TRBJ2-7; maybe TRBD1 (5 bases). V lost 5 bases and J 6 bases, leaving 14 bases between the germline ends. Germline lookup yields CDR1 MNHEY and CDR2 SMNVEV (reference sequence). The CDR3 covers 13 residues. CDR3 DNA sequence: TGTGCCAGCAGTATGGCTCAGGGTTTCGAGCAGTACTTC. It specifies CASSMAQGFEQYF.

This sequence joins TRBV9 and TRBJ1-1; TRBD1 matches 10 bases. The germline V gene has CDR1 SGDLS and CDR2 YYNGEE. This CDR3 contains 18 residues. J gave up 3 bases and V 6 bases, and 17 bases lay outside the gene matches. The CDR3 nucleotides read TGTGCCAGCAACTCGGACAGGGGGGAGCTTCGTGGGGACACTGAAGCTTTCTTT. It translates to CASNSDRGELRGDTEAFF.

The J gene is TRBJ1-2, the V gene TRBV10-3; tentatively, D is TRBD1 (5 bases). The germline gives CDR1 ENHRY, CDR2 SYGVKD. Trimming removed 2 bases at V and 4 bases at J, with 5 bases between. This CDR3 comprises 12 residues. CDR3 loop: CAISETGYGYTF. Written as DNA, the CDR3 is TGTGCCATCAGTGAGACAGGCTATGGCTACACCTTC.

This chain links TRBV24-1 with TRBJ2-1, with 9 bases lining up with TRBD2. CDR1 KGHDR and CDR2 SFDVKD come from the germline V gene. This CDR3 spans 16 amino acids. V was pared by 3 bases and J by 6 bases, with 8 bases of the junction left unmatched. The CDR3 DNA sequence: TGTGCCACCAGTGATGGAGGAGCGGGAGGAGGCAATGAGCAGTTCTTC. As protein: CATSDGGAGGGNEQFF.

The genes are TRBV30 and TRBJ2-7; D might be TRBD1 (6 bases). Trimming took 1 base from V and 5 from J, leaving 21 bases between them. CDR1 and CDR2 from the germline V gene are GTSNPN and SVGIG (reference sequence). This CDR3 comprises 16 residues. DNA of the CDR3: TGTGCCTGGAGTGCCCCAGGGGTTCGACCTTCCCACGAGCAGTACTTC. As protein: CAWSAPGVRPSHEQYF. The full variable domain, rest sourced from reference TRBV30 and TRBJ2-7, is SQTIHQWPATLVQPVGSPLSLECTVEGTSNPNLYWYRQAAGRGLQLLFYSVGIGQISSEVPQNLSASRPQDRQFILSSKKLLLSDSGFYLCAWSAPGVRPSHEQYFGPGTRLTVT.